The present entry profiles one TCR beta chain with its context. In the source study's methods: Reference gene primer amplification in the assay estimated nucleated cell counts. Sequencing used immunoSEQ multiplex PCR; TCRdb keeps in-frame clones, though not all of them. The V and J calls and clone size come from that table; D and trimming were worked out from the DNA. Of fewer than 200,000 clones in the sample, around 80% were seen once. This entry belongs to a study of blood T cell repertoires in COVID-19. Turning to the study itself: Some COVID-19 samples were acute and others convalescent; all came from the United States, Italy and Spain. The analysed material was cDNA or gDNA that came from T cells, B-cell-depleted T cells, or PBMCs.

Trimming cost V 5 bases and J 7 bases, with 17 bases left between them. This CDR3 is built from 14 residues. Germline lookup yields CDR1 SEHNR and CDR2 FQNEAQ (reference sequence). This receptor was identified in a man aged 55 to 70 with acute or convalescent COVID-19. This chain joins TRBV7-9 and TRBJ1-2; no definite D call. The sequenced material came from peripheral blood. The CDR3 DNA is TGTGCCAGCAGCCCTCCTAATGGGCTAAGTGGCTACACCTTC. This encodes CASSPPNGLSGYTF.